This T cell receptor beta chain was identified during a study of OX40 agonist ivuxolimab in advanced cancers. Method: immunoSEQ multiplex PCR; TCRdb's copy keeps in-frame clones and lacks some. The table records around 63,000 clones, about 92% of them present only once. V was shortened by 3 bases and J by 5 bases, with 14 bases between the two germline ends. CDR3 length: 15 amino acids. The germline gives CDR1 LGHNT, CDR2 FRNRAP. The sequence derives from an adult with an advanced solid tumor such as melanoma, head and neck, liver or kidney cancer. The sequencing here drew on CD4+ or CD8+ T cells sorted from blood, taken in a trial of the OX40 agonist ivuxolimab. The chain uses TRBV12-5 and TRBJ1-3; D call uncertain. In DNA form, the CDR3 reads TGTGCTAGTGGTTTTGAGGGCAGTAGCCGAAACACCATATATTTT. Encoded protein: CASGFEGSSRNTIYF.